These 5 T cell receptor beta chains were all obtained from the same sample, sequenced in a study of blood T cell repertoires in COVID-19. Data came from immunoSEQ multiplex PCR; TCRdb stores just in-frame clones and leaves some out. Of about 120,000 clones listed, around 87% are singletons. The sequenced sample consisted of peripheral blood. The origin of the receptors is a woman between 55 and 75 years old with COVID-19, enrolled during active disease.

The chain links TRBV4-3 to TRBJ1-1; 8 bases fit TRBD1. The ends lost 1 base at V and 6 bases at J; junction bases unmatched: 10. The CDR3 runs 16 residues. Per germline, CDR1 LGHNA and CDR2 YSLEER. The CDR3 loop reads CASSQGTQGAWAEAFF. Here the CDR3 DNA reads TGCGCCAGCAGCCAAGGGACCCAGGGGGCTTGGGCTGAAGCTTTCTTT.

As concerns this clone: Other nucleotide sequences in the sample specify the same CDR3. This chain joins TRBV7-2 and TRBJ1-1; TRBD1 agrees at 7 bases. Germline CDR1 SGHTA, CDR2 FQGNSA. V lost 1 base, J lost 1 base, and 0 bases stayed unmatched. This CDR3 spans 14 amino acids. CDR3 in DNA: TGTGCCAGCAGCTTAGGACAGGGGAACACTGAAGCTTTCTTT. Amino acids: CASSLGQGNTEAFF.

The rearrangement joins TRBV7-2 to TRBJ2-6; 7 bases agree with TRBD1. V shed 7 bases and J 0 bases; nucleotides not matched to a gene: 9. The CDR3 contains 17 residues. Per the germline V gene, CDR1 is SGHTA and CDR2 is FQGNSA. The CDR3 coding sequence is TGTGCCAGCAATCGAGGACAGGTGATCTCTGGGGCCAACGTCCTGACTTTC. It encodes CASNRGQVISGANVLTF.

This chain uses TRBV7-2 with TRBJ1-5; possible D gene TRBD1, 5 bases. Germline V gives CDR1 SGHTA, CDR2 FQGNSA. The CDR3 runs 13 residues. Trimming stripped 0 bases from V and 6 bases from J, with 6 bases between. As DNA, the CDR3 is TGTGCCAGCAGCTTAGCAGGGGCTCAGCCCCAGCATTTT. It codes for CASSLAGAQPQHF. Combining the CDR3 with reference TRBV7-2 and TRBJ1-5 gives the whole variable domain GAGVSQSPSNKVTEKGKDVELRCDPISGHTALYWYRQSLGQGLEFLIYFQGNSAPDKSGLPSDRFSAERTGGSVSTLTIQRTQQEDSAVYLCASSLAGAQPQHFGDGTRLSIL.

The genes are TRBV7-8 and TRBJ2-5; D is unclear. Trimming removed 1 base from V and 0 bases from J, with 6 bases in between. CDR1 and CDR2 from the germline V gene are SGHVS and FQNEAQ. This CDR3 contains 14 residues. CDR3 sequence: CASSLGRYQETQYF. The CDR3 DNA reads as TGTGCCAGCAGCTTAGGCAGATACCAAGAGACCCAGTACTTC.